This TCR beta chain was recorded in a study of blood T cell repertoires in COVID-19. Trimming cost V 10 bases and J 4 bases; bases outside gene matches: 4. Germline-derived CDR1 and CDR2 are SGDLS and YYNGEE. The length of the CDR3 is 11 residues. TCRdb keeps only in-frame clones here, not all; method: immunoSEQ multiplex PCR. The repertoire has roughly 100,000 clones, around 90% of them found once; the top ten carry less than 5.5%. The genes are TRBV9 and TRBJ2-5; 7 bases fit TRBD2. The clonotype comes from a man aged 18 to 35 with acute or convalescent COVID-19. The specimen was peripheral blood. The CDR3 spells CAGGDGETQYF. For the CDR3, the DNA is TGTGCCGGGGGGGACGGAGAGACCCAGTACTTC.